Listed below are T cell receptor beta chains from one sample, sequenced in a study of blood T cell repertoires in COVID-19. Clones were sequenced by immunoSEQ multiplex PCR, and TCRdb holds only the in-frame ones, with some missing. The profile covers some 85,000 clones, with 65% to 85% appearing a single time and about 6% taken by the ten largest. Sequenced: peripheral blood. Receptors were obtained from a man aged 65-85 years with COVID-19, enrolled during active disease. CDR3s include the opening cysteine and the closing phenylalanine or tryptophan. D genes are given only for firm matches. Clone size is given for some rows only: seen once, a few or many times, or a class if the clone is expanded.

D gene	V gene	J gene	clone size	CDR3 protein	CDR3 DNA
TRBD1	TRBV5-6	TRBJ1-2	.	CASSRRDSFYGYTF	TGTGCCAGCAGCCGCCGGGACAGTTTTTATGGCTACACCTTC
.	TRBV6-1	TRBJ1-2	few	CASSEAADYGYTF	TGTGCCAGCAGTGAAGCGGCTGATTATGGCTACACCTTC
TRBD1	TRBV14	TRBJ2-7	.	CASSPPGTLQGREQYF	TGTGCCAGCAGCCCTCCCGGGACATTACAGGGGCGCGAGCAGTACTTC
.	TRBV7-2	TRBJ1-2	.	CASSPESGGAYGYTF	TGTGCCAGCAGCCCCGAGTCGGGTGGGGCGTATGGCTACACCTTC
.	TRBV21-1	TRBJ2-7	.	CASSTQGPLVGPDEQYF	TGTGCCAGCAGCACACAGGGGCCCCTGGTAGGGCCCGACGAGCAGTACTTC
TRBD1	TRBV28	TRBJ1-2	.	CASKPRDRGGYGYTF	TGTGCCAGCAAACCGAGGGACAGGGGGGGCTATGGCTACACCTTC
.	TRBV5-1	TRBJ2-3	.	CASSGGKEARTDTQYF	TGCGCCAGCAGCGGGGGGAAAGAGGCACGCACAGATACGCAGTATTTT
TRBD1	TRBV7-2	TRBJ2-7	.	CASSLEWGQVEQYF	TGTGCCAGCAGCTTAGAATGGGGACAGGTTGAGCAGTACTTC
TRBD1	TRBV28	TRBJ1-5	few	CASTTGGNQPQHF	TGTGCCAGCACCACAGGGGGAAATCAGCCCCAGCATTTT
TRBD1	TRBV2	TRBJ1-4	.	CASSQNGQDYEKLFF	TGTGCCAGCAGTCAAAACGGACAGGATTATGAAAAACTGTTTTTT
TRBD1	TRBV5-4	TRBJ1-2	.	CASSLMTGDYGYTF	TGTGCCAGCAGCTTAATGACAGGGGACTATGGCTACACCTTC
.	TRBV5-6	TRBJ1-1	few	CASSFPGDHTEAFF	TGTGCCAGCAGCTTCCCCGGGGATCACACTGAAGCTTTCTTT
TRBD2	TRBV4-1	TRBJ2-3	.	CASSLGLAGAQDTQYF	TGCGCCAGCAGCTTGGGACTAGCGGGAGCCCAAGATACGCAGTATTTT
.	TRBV6-1	TRBJ1-5	.	CASSDRQVQFEKPQHF	TGTGCCAGCAGTGACCGACAGGTTCAGTTTGAAAAGCCCCAGCATTTT
TRBD1	TRBV5-5	TRBJ1-5	.	CASSSGGQKPQHF	TGTGCCAGCAGCTCAGGGGGCCAAAAGCCCCAGCATTTT
.	TRBV11-3	TRBJ1-6	once	CASRARAESSPLHF	TGTGCCAGCAGGGCGCGGGCAGAATCTTCACCCCTCCACTTT
TRBD2	TRBV5-1	TRBJ2-3	.	CASSLGLAGMTDTQYF	TGCGCCAGCAGCTTGGGACTAGCGGGGATGACAGATACGCAGTATTTT
TRBD1	TRBV27	TRBJ2-7	.	CASSTLTGGGFYEQYF	TGTGCCAGCAGTACCCTGACAGGGGGTGGGTTCTACGAGCAGTACTTC
TRBD1	TRBV27	TRBJ2-1	once	CASSGNRGQGYNEQFF	TGTGCCAGCAGTGGAAACAGGGGGCAAGGCTACAATGAGCAGTTCTTC
TRBD2	TRBV11-2	TRBJ2-7	once	CASSHDTGTSALSSYEQYF	TGTGCCAGCAGCCACGATACCGGGACTAGCGCCCTGAGCTCCTACGAGCAGTACTTC
TRBD2	TRBV18	TRBJ2-7	.	CASSSFGLEKMNYEQYF	TGTGCCAGCTCATCCTTTGGACTAGAAAAGATGAATTACGAGCAGTACTTC
TRBD1	TRBV9	TRBJ2-3	.	CASSTGGNGDTQYF	TGTGCCAGCAGTACAGGGGGAAACGGAGATACGCAGTATTTT
.	TRBV6-5	TRBJ1-2	.	CASSYAEQPNYGYTF	TGTGCCAGCAGTTACGCCGAGCAACCTAACTATGGCTACACCTTC
.	TRBV7-9	TRBJ1-4	few	CASSPQVELFF	TGTGCCAGCAGCCCACAAGTGGAACTGTTTTTT
TRBD1	TRBV6-2/TRBV6-3	TRBJ1-5	.	CASSLQFAGTGRNQPQHF	TGTGCCAGCAGTCTACAATTTGCCGGGACAGGGAGGAATCAGCCCCAGCATTTT
.	TRBV5-1	TRBJ2-7	few	CASSPLLPVSDEQYF	TGCGCCAGCAGCCCCCTTCTACCCGTATCCGACGAGCAGTACTTC
.	TRBV28	TRBJ1-1	.	CASLTEGGGNTEAFF	TGTGCCAGCCTTACGGAGGGAGGCGGGAACACTGAAGCTTTCTTT
TRBD1	TRBV27	TRBJ2-7	.	CASSTRDSSYEQYF	TGTGCCAGCAGTACTAGGGACAGCTCCTACGAGCAGTACTTC
.	TRBV19	TRBJ1-1	.	CASSSTPGGIRLNTEAFF	TGTGCCAGTAGTTCTACGCCAGGAGGGATACGCCTGAACACTGAAGCTTTCTTT
TRBD2	TRBV6-1	TRBJ2-3	.	CASSDTGGSTDTQYF	TGTGCCAGCAGTGATACGGGGGGTAGCACAGATACGCAGTATTTT
TRBD2	TRBV2	TRBJ2-7	.	CASSEGGGLAGPFSYEQYF	TGTGCCAGCAGTGAAGGCGGCGGCCTAGCGGGACCCTTCTCCTACGAGCAGTACTTC
.	TRBV7-2	TRBJ1-1	.	CASSTQGDTEAFF	TGTGCCAGCAGTACCCAGGGTGACACTGAAGCTTTCTTT
TRBD2	TRBV4-3	TRBJ2-7	.	CASSRDQRGGTYEQYF	TGCGCCAGCAGCCGAGATCAGCGGGGGGGTACCTACGAGCAGTACTTC
.	TRBV7-9	TRBJ2-4	.	CASSSRQVLAKNIQYF	TGTGCCAGCAGCTCGAGACAAGTCTTAGCCAAAAACATTCAGTACTTC
TRBD1	TRBV7-2	TRBJ1-1	few	CASSPRGQNTEAFF	TGTGCCAGCAGCCCGAGGGGGCAAAACACTGAAGCTTTCTTT
TRBD1	TRBV7-9	TRBJ1-2	.	CASSTTGYGYTF	TGTGCCAGCAGCACGACAGGGTATGGCTACACCTTC
.	TRBV7-2	TRBJ1-2	.	CASSLQGNYGYTF	TGTGCCAGCAGCTTACAGGGGAACTATGGCTACACCTTC
TRBD2	TRBV5-6	TRBJ2-7	medium-sized	CASIGLAGREEQYF	TGTGCCAGCATAGGACTAGCGGGGAGAGAAGAGCAGTACTTC
.	TRBV6-6	TRBJ2-7	.	CASSRTYSGSSYEQYF	TGTGCCAGCAGTCGAACCTATAGCGGCAGCTCCTACGAGCAGTACTTC
.	TRBV12-3/TRBV12-4	TRBJ2-7	.	CASSLGTVGQYF	TGTGCCAGCAGTTTAGGGACAGTCGGGCAGTACTTC
TRBD1	TRBV2	TRBJ2-7	.	CASSDRGLTYEQYF	TGTGCCAGCAGTGATAGGGGGCTTACATACGAGCAGTACTTC
.	TRBV10-3	TRBJ1-1	once	CAISEAREVAFF	TGTGCCATCAGTGAAGCCAGGGAGGTGGCTTTCTTT